Listed below are T cell receptor beta chains from one sample, sequenced in a study of OX40 agonist ivuxolimab in advanced cancers. Sequencing used immunoSEQ multiplex PCR; TCRdb keeps in-frame clones, though not all of them. Of some 86,000 clones in the sample, about 90% were seen once. This specimen consisted of CD4+ or CD8+ T cells sorted from blood, obtained in a trial of the OX40 agonist ivuxolimab. The receptors were sampled from an adult with an advanced solid tumor such as melanoma, head and neck, liver or kidney cancer. Both conserved end residues are part of each CDR3. The D gene is left open where the match is weak. Size values are once, few and many counts, or a class for expanded clones, and some rows have none.

D gene	clone size	J gene	V gene	CDR3 protein	CDR3 DNA
TRBD2	once	TRBJ2-1	TRBV5-1	CASSFLAGSYNEQFF	TGCGCCAGCAGCTTTCTAGCGGGATCCTACAATGAGCAGTTCTTC
NA	NA	TRBJ1-1	TRBV7-8	CASSLWEGVNTEAFF	TGTGCCAGCAGCTTATGGGAGGGGGTGAACACTGAAGCTTTCTTT
NA	once	TRBJ1-1	TRBV7-9	CASSLRGGDTEAFF	TGTGCCAGCAGCTTACGGGGAGGGGACACTGAAGCTTTCTTT
TRBD2	NA	TRBJ2-7	TRBV7-9	CASSPPVGGRASYEQYF	TGTGCCAGCAGCCCCCCCGTGGGCGGGAGGGCTTCCTACGAGCAGTACTTC
TRBD1	NA	TRBJ2-1	TRBV29-1	CSVPGQGTAIQFF	TGCAGCGTGCCCGGACAGGGAACAGCGATACAGTTCTTC
TRBD1	NA	TRBJ1-4	TRBV5-1	CASSSRGQEDEKLFF	TGCGCCAGCAGCTCTAGGGGGCAGGAGGATGAAAAACTGTTTTTT
NA	NA	TRBJ2-5	TRBV28	CASSPRETQYF	TGTGCCAGCAGCCCTCGGGAGACCCAGTACTTC
NA	once	TRBJ2-5	TRBV5-1	CASSLVPVRGYAETQYF	TGCGCCAGCAGCTTGGTACCCGTCAGGGGATACGCGGAGACCCAGTACTTC
NA	NA	TRBJ1-2	TRBV2	CASSEDRGNYGYTF	TGTGCCAGCAGTGAGGACAGAGGTAACTATGGCTACACCTTC
NA	NA	TRBJ2-7	TRBV2	CASSVADAVYEQYF	TGTGCCAGCAGTGTAGCGGATGCTGTCTACGAGCAGTACTTC
NA	NA	TRBJ2-7	TRBV6-6	CASSYSPYEQYF	TGTGCCAGCAGTTACAGCCCCTACGAGCAGTACTTC
NA	NA	TRBJ1-2	TRBV20-1	CSAPDNYGYTF	TGCAGTGCCCCGGATAACTATGGCTACACCTTC
TRBD1	NA	TRBJ2-5	TRBV7-8	CASSRGTGYLQETQYF	TGTGCCAGCAGCCGCGGGACAGGGTATCTCCAAGAGACCCAGTACTTC
NA	NA	TRBJ2-7	TRBV28	CASGDGGYEQYF	TGTGCCAGCGGCGACGGAGGTTACGAGCAGTACTTC
TRBD2	NA	TRBJ2-7	TRBV19	CASSLGLADYEQYF	TGTGCCAGTAGTTTAGGTCTAGCGGACTACGAGCAGTACTTC
TRBD1	NA	TRBJ2-7	TRBV7-3	CASSTGQGIYEQYF	TGTGCCAGCAGCACCGGACAGGGCATCTACGAGCAGTACTTC
NA	NA	TRBJ2-1	TRBV9	CASSVQDSNNEQFF	TGTGCCAGCAGCGTTCAAGACTCAAACAATGAGCAGTTCTTC
NA	NA	TRBJ2-2	TRBV10-1	CASKGPSDGELFF	TGCGCCAGCAAGGGACCATCCGACGGGGAGCTGTTTTTT
NA	NA	TRBJ1-2	TRBV7-9	CASSLQGDGYTF	TGTGCCAGCAGCTTACAAGGGGACGGCTACACCTTC
TRBD2	NA	TRBJ2-2	TRBV30	CAWSVVGLASGELFF	TGTGCCTGGAGTGTGGTAGGACTAGCTTCCGGGGAGCTGTTTTTT
NA	NA	TRBJ1-1	TRBV25-1	CASSDFNREAFF	TGTGCCAGCAGTGATTTCAACCGGGAAGCTTTCTTT
NA	NA	TRBJ2-1	TRBV30	CAWTSRSGPIYNEQFF	TGTGCCTGGACATCTCGGAGCGGGCCCATCTACAATGAGCAGTTCTTC
TRBD2	NA	TRBJ2-7	TRBV15	CATSSLLVPGGAYEQYF	TGTGCCACCAGCAGCCTCCTAGTTCCGGGAGGAGCCTACGAGCAGTACTTC
NA	once	TRBJ2-3	TRBV7-9	CASSLAITGGDTQYF	TGTGCCAGCAGCTTAGCGATTACTGGCGGAGATACGCAGTATTTT
TRBD2	once	TRBJ2-3	TRBV7-9	CASSLSSAGEDTQYF	TGTGCCAGCAGCTTAAGTTCGGCGGGGGAAGATACGCAGTATTTT
NA	NA	TRBJ1-1	TRBV5-1	CASSLGTTLLMNTEAFF	TGCGCCAGCAGCCTCGGGACAACTCTTCTCATGAACACTGAAGCTTTCTTT
NA	NA	TRBJ2-7	TRBV7-2	CASSLAGRQRSYEQYF	TGTGCCAGCAGCTTAGCGGGGCGCCAACGTTCCTACGAGCAGTACTTC
NA	once	TRBJ2-1	TRBV7-6	CASSLEGDPYNEQFF	TGTGCCAGCAGCTTAGAAGGGGATCCCTACAATGAGCAGTTCTTC
TRBD1	NA	TRBJ2-2	TRBV7-3	CASSLNRGHTGELFF	TGTGCCAGCAGCTTAAACAGGGGTCACACCGGGGAGCTGTTTTTT
NA	NA	TRBJ2-3	TRBV4-1	CASSQDEVGTDTQYF	TGCGCCAGCAGCCAAGATGAGGTGGGCACAGATACGCAGTATTTT
TRBD2	NA	TRBJ2-7	TRBV9	CASSARLAGGIYEQYF	TGTGCCAGCAGCGCCAGACTAGCGGGAGGGATCTACGAGCAGTACTTC
NA	NA	TRBJ2-7	TRBV27	CATSELAGHEQYF	TGTGCCACCTCGGAATTGGCAGGGCACGAGCAGTACTTC
NA	NA	TRBJ2-7	TRBV6-6	CASSPRGYEQYF	TGTGCCAGCAGTCCAAGGGGATACGAGCAGTACTTC
NA	NA	TRBJ2-7	TRBV7-6	CASRNPGTAEQYF	TGTGCCAGCAGAAATCCCGGGACGGCCGAGCAGTACTTC
NA	NA	TRBJ1-2	TRBV7-8	CASSLVVRANYGYTF	TGTGCCAGCAGCTTAGTTGTCAGGGCGAACTATGGCTACACCTTC
NA	NA	TRBJ1-1	TRBV6-5	CASSPNQGLEAFF	TGTGCCAGCAGTCCCAATCAGGGCCTTGAAGCTTTCTTT
NA	NA	TRBJ2-1	TRBV7-7	CASSLRMDGLSGEQFF	TGTGCTAGCAGCTTAAGGATGGACGGACTTTCGGGTGAGCAGTTCTTC
TRBD2	NA	TRBJ2-4	TRBV10-3	CATGLAGELAKNIQYF	TGTGCCACCGGACTAGCGGGAGAATTAGCCAAAAACATTCAGTACTTC
NA	NA	TRBJ2-1	TRBV27	CASSSLFAYNEQFF	TGTGCCAGCAGTTCCCTTTTCGCCTACAATGAGCAGTTCTTC
NA	NA	TRBJ1-1	TRBV13	CASSQDWGAEAFF	TGTGCCAGCAGCCAAGACTGGGGCGCTGAAGCTTTCTTT
NA	NA	TRBJ1-2	TRBV30	CAWSPGVEVYGYTF	TGTGCCTGGAGCCCGGGGGTGGAAGTCTATGGCTACACCTTC
NA	NA	TRBJ1-3	TRBV27	CASSPRIGTGNTIYF	TGTGCCAGCAGTCCCCGAATAGGGACTGGAAACACCATATATTTT
TRBD1	NA	TRBJ1-1	TRBV27	CASSRGSANTEAFF	TGTGCCAGCAGCAGGGGGAGTGCGAACACTGAAGCTTTCTTT
NA	NA	TRBJ1-1	TRBV7-8	CASSLTDDTEAFF	TGTGCCAGCAGCTTAACAGACGACACTGAAGCTTTCTTT
TRBD1	NA	TRBJ1-4	TRBV6-6	CASSYLSGTGGEKLFF	TGTGCCAGCAGTTACTTGTCGGGTACAGGGGGCGAAAAACTGTTTTTT